This T cell receptor beta chain was profiled in a study of OX40 agonist ivuxolimab in advanced cancers. Across the whole study: The dose-escalation cohort had hepatocellular carcinoma, melanoma, renal cell or head and neck cancer. Of mixed ages from roughly 23 to 85 and averaging roughly 60 years, the group was about 80% male. Partial responses were achieved by three patients: one hepatocellular carcinoma, two cutaneous melanoma. Broader study findings: At doses 0.1 to 3.0 mg/kg, CD4+ and CD8+ clones expanded.

As to this clone: Its target is unknown.

The CDR3 length is 16 residues. V was clipped by 0 bases and J by 4 bases, with 13 bases between them. From germline, CDR1 is SNHLY and CDR2 FYNNEI. Only in-frame clones appear in the TCRdb table, and some are missing; sequencing was by immunoSEQ multiplex PCR. The profile shows some 70,000 clones, more than 80% of them singletons. The chain carries TRBV2 and TRBJ1-3; D not resolved. This TCR was sampled from an adult with an advanced solid tumor such as melanoma, head and neck, liver or kidney cancer. Sequenced material: CD4+ or CD8+ T cells sorted from blood, taken in a trial of the OX40 agonist ivuxolimab. The CDR3 nucleotides are TGTGCCAGCAGTGAAGCGCCCGCCGGAGGGGGAAACACCATATATTTT. This encodes CASSEAPAGGGNTIYF.